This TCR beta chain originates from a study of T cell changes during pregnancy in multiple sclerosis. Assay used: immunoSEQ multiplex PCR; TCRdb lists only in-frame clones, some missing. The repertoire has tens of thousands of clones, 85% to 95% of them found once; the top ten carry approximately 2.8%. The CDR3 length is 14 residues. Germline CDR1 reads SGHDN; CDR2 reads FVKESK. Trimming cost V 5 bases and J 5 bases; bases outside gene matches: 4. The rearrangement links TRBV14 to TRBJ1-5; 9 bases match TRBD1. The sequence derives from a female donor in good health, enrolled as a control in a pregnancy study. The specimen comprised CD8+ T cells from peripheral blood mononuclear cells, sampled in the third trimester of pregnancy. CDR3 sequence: CASSTGGQYQPQHF. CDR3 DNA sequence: TGTGCCAGCAGCACAGGGGGCCAGTATCAGCCCCAGCATTTT.